Following are 5 T cell receptor beta chains from one sample sequenced in a study of blood T cell repertoires in COVID-19. Some clones are missing from TCRdb's copy, which holds only in-frame ones; the method was immunoSEQ multiplex PCR. The sample lists more than 90,000 clones, around 87% occurring once. The specimen was peripheral blood. These receptors were obtained from a human donor in a cohort sampled during active COVID-19.

The V gene is TRBV6-4, the J gene TRBJ2-1; TRBD2 matches at 10 bases. This CDR3 region has 15 residues. Germline trimming cut 4 bases from V and 9 bases from J; bases unmatched to any gene: 9. Germline V CDR1 and CDR2: MRHNA, SNTAGT. CDR3 sequence reads: CASSVTTSGVGEQFF. CDR3 sequence (DNA): TGTGCCAGCAGTGTCACAACTAGCGGGGTCGGTGAGCAGTTCTTC.

This clone was picked up one time. The chain combines TRBV19 with TRBJ2-2; D is uncertain. Germline CDR1 and CDR2: LNHDA and SQIVND (reference sequence). V lost 4 bases to trimming and J lost 3 bases, with 6 bases between them. The CDR3 is 13 residues long. The CDR3 sequence: CASSNLDTGELFF. CDR3 sequence (DNA): TGTGCCAGTAGTAACTTAGACACCGGGGAGCTGTTTTTT. The full variable domain, rest sourced from reference TRBV19 and TRBJ2-2, is DGGITQSPKYLFRKEGQNVTLSCEQNLNHDAMYWYRQDPGQGLRLIYYSQIVNDFQKGDIAEGYSVSREKKESFPLTVTSAQKNPTAFYLCASSNLDTGELFFGEGSRLTVL.

The chain carries TRBV29-1 and TRBJ2-7; 7 nucleotides match TRBD1. J gave up 2 bases and V 5 bases, and 9 bases lay outside the gene matches. The CDR3 covers 14 residues. Germline values: CDR1 SQVTM, CDR2 ANQGSEA. The CDR3 sequence is CSVSGDSLTYEQYF. As DNA, the CDR3 is TGCAGCGTTTCCGGGGACAGTTTAACCTACGAGCAGTACTTC.

The DNA for the CDR3 is TGCGCCAGCAGTCCTAACCGCGGGGGGAATGTTGATACGCAGTATTTT. Protein: CASSPNRGGNVDTQYF. This chain uses TRBV10-1 with TRBJ2-3, with 8 bases fitting TRBD2. Germline lookup yields CDR1 WNHNN and CDR2 SYGVQD (reference sequence). After removal of 5 bases from V and 6 bases from J, the junction contained 13 bases not matched to a gene. This CDR3 is built from 16 residues.

The chain is built from TRBV28 and TRBJ1-2, with 7 nucleotides matching TRBD1. The CDR3 has 14 amino acids. Germline V gene data show CDR1 as MDHEN and CDR2 as SYDVKM. The V segment lost 5 bases and the J segment 5 bases; nucleotides outside the gene matches: 8. This CDR3 reads CASSHRDRAYGYTF. CDR3 DNA sequence: TGTGCCAGCAGTCACCGGGACAGAGCTTATGGCTACACCTTC.